The source of this T cell receptor beta chain is a study of cytomegalovirus exposure and HLA in healthy donors. Broader study findings: One variant, a missense change in DCLRE1C, was linked in a later analysis to TCR beta V- and J-gene trimming.

The PCR was carried out with 60 Vbeta primers and 13 Jbeta primers. Only in-frame clones appear in the TCRdb table, and some are missing; sequencing was by immunoSEQ multiplex PCR. The sample includes some 200,000 clones, approximately 79% seen only once; the top ten take approximately 1.4%. Germline CDR1 and CDR2: SGHNT and YENEEA. This CDR3 has 16 amino acids. V dropped 1 base and J dropped 4; count of bases not matched to a gene: 6. This clone appeared once. The antigen is undetermined. This sequence originates from a girl between 5 and 17 years old in good health and CMV-seropositive. The sample comprised PBMCs. The chain employs TRBV11-3 and TRBJ2-3, with 9 bases fitting TRBD2. CDR3 bases: TGTGCCAGCAGCTTAGGGTCGCGGGGGGGCTCAGATACGCAGTATTTT. Translating gives CASSLGSRGGSDTQYF.